A selection of T cell receptor beta chains follows, all from one sample in a study of shared clonotypes between healthy human individuals. Measured with immunoSEQ multiplex PCR; TCRdb has only the in-frame clones, and not every one. The data contain nearly 600,000 clones, over 95% of them singletons. Sequenced input: naive CD8+ T cells sorted from blood. These receptors were obtained from a woman under 40 in good health. CDR3s include the opening cysteine and the closing phenylalanine or tryptophan. The D gene is left open where the match is weak. Not every row has a clone size; where given, it reads once, few, many or a size class.

D: TRBD2
length: 16
size: -
V: TRBV5-4
J: TRBJ2-2
DNA: TGTGCCAGCAGCGACGGGACTAGCGGGATATCCGGGGAGCTGTTTTTT
CDR3: CASSDGTSGISGELFF

D: TRBD1
length: 15
size: -
V: TRBV5-4
J: TRBJ2-3
DNA: TGTGCCAGCAGCGTGGGACAGGGGGCCGGAGATACGCAGTATTTT
CDR3: CASSVGQGAGDTQYF

D: TRBD1
length: 14
size: -
V: TRBV29-1
J: TRBJ2-7
DNA: TGCAGCGTTGATTTCGGGACAGGTCGCTACGAGCAGTACTTC
CDR3: CSVDFGTGRYEQYF

D: -
length: 13
size: -
V: TRBV18
J: TRBJ2-3
DNA: TGTGCCAGTTATAGCGGTGCGGCAGATACGCAGTATTTT
CDR3: CASYSGAADTQYF

D: -
length: 11
size: -
V: TRBV30
J: TRBJ1-5
DNA: TGTGCCTGGAAGGGCTATCAGCCCCAGCATTTT
CDR3: CAWKGYQPQHF

D: TRBD1
length: 15
size: -
V: TRBV5-1
J: TRBJ1-1
DNA: TGCGCCAGCAGCTGGACAGGGGGAAGTAGCACTGAAGCTTTCTTT
CDR3: CASSWTGGSSTEAFF

D: -
length: 13
size: -
V: TRBV25-1
J: TRBJ2-3
DNA: TGTGCCAGCAGTGAGGGCCGCACAGATACGCAGTATTTT
CDR3: CASSEGRTDTQYF

D: -
length: 13
size: -
V: TRBV28
J: TRBJ1-2
DNA: TGTGCCAGCAGTTTATCCAGGGGCTATGGCTACACCTTC
CDR3: CASSLSRGYGYTF

D: -
length: 15
size: -
V: TRBV27
J: TRBJ2-7
DNA: TGTGCCAGCAGCGCTTGGGTACAGAGCTCCTACGAGCAGTACTTC
CDR3: CASSAWVQSSYEQYF

D: TRBD1
length: 13
size: -
V: TRBV7-9
J: TRBJ1-2
DNA: TGTGCCAGCAGCTCCGGGACAGGGCATGGCTACACCTTC
CDR3: CASSSGTGHGYTF

D: TRBD2
length: 16
size: -
V: TRBV15
J: TRBJ2-7
DNA: TGTGCCACCAGCAGAGTATCGGGACTACCTTCCTACGAGCAGTACTTC
CDR3: CATSRVSGLPSYEQYF

D: -
length: 16
size: -
V: TRBV25-1
J: TRBJ1-5
DNA: TGTGCCAGCAGTGAAGGGGGGCAAGGATGGAATCAGCCCCAGCATTTT
CDR3: CASSEGGQGWNQPQHF

D: TRBD1
length: 14
size: -
V: TRBV5-4
J: TRBJ2-5
DNA: TGTGCCAGCAGCAACCGGGACAGGGAAGAGACCCAGTACTTC
CDR3: CASSNRDREETQYF

D: TRBD2
length: 17
size: -
V: TRBV5-1
J: TRBJ2-1
DNA: TGCGCCAGCAGCTTGGCCGATCTAGCGGGATTATTTTATGAGCAGTTCTTC
CDR3: CASSLADLAGLFYEQFF

D: -
length: 15
size: few
V: TRBV5-5
J: TRBJ2-2
DNA: TGTGCCAGCAGCTTGAGGCAGGGGAACACCGGGGAGCTGTTTTTT
CDR3: CASSLRQGNTGELFF

D: -
length: 14
size: -
V: TRBV28
J: TRBJ2-7
DNA: TGTGCCAGCAGTTTACAAGGGGGGACCTACGAGCAGTACTTC
CDR3: CASSLQGGTYEQYF

D: -
length: 15
size: -
V: TRBV7-8
J: TRBJ2-7
DNA: TGTGCCAGCAGCTTATATAGGGGATCCTCCTACGAGCAGTACTTC
CDR3: CASSLYRGSSYEQYF

D: -
length: 13
size: once
V: TRBV5-4
J: TRBJ2-7
DNA: TGTGCCAGCAGCTTCGGTGGGAGCTACGAGCAGTACTTC
CDR3: CASSFGGSYEQYF

D: TRBD2
length: 16
size: -
V: TRBV4-1
J: TRBJ2-7
DNA: TGCGCCAGCAGCCAAGACCTAGCGGGAGTCCTCGGGGAGCAGTACTTC
CDR3: CASSQDLAGVLGEQYF

D: -
length: 15
size: once
V: TRBV4-1
J: TRBJ2-3
DNA: TGCGCCAGCAGCCAAAGAGGGAGTCCGACAGATACGCAGTATTTT
CDR3: CASSQRGSPTDTQYF

D: -
length: 15
size: -
V: TRBV27
J: TRBJ1-1
DNA: TGTGCCAGCAGTTTATCGGGGGGGAGGGGCTGGGGAGCTTTCTTT
CDR3: CASSLSGGRGWGAFF

D: TRBD2
length: 21
size: -
V: TRBV4-1
J: TRBJ2-1
DNA: TGCGCCAGCAGCCAAGACCCCCCAGAGGTGGCTAGCGGGTTCTTGGGGAATGAGCAGTTCTTC
CDR3: CASSQDPPEVASGFLGNEQFF

D: -
length: 17
size: once
V: TRBV15
J: TRBJ2-7
DNA: TGTGCCACCAGCAGAGACTACCCCGCGAGAGTTGGGCTCGAGCAGTACTTC
CDR3: CATSRDYPARVGLEQYF

D: TRBD2
length: 15
size: once
V: TRBV6-1
J: TRBJ2-1
DNA: TGTGCCAGCACGAGAACTCAGCGGGACCGCAATGAGCAGTTCTTC
CDR3: CASTRTQRDRNEQFF

D: -
length: 11
size: -
V: TRBV7-8
J: TRBJ2-1
DNA: TGTGCCAGCAACCTTGTCAATGAGCAGTTCTTC
CDR3: CASNLVNEQFF

D: TRBD2
length: 15
size: -
V: TRBV7-8
J: TRBJ2-1
DNA: TGTGCCAGCAGACAGGGACTAGCGGAATACAATGAGCAGTTCTTC
CDR3: CASRQGLAEYNEQFF

D: -
length: 14
size: -
V: TRBV28
J: TRBJ2-7
DNA: TGTGCCAGCAGCGGAATGATGGACCTCTACGAGCAGTACTTC
CDR3: CASSGMMDLYEQYF

D: TRBD1
length: 15
size: -
V: TRBV7-8
J: TRBJ2-1
DNA: TGTGCCAGCAGCCCTAGGGGACAGGGATACAATGAGCAGTTCTTC
CDR3: CASSPRGQGYNEQFF

D: -
length: 13
size: -
V: TRBV2
J: TRBJ2-6
DNA: TGTGCCAGCAGTGTAACTGGGGCCAACGTCCTGACTTTC
CDR3: CASSVTGANVLTF

D: TRBD1
length: 14
size: -
V: TRBV27
J: TRBJ2-3
DNA: TGTGCCAGCGGAGACAGGGGTGGACCCGATACGCAGTATTTT
CDR3: CASGDRGGPDTQYF

D: TRBD2
length: 15
size: -
V: TRBV27
J: TRBJ2-7
DNA: TGTGCCAGCAGTCAATTAGCGGGAGGGCCCTACGAGCAGTACTTC
CDR3: CASSQLAGGPYEQYF

D: -
length: 14
size: -
V: TRBV5-6
J: TRBJ1-2
DNA: TGTGCCAGCAGCTTACGACAGCTTAACTATGGCTACACCTTC
CDR3: CASSLRQLNYGYTF

D: -
length: 14
size: -
V: TRBV6-5
J: TRBJ2-2
DNA: TGTGCCAGCGAACAGGGACGAAACACCGGGGAGCTGTTTTTT
CDR3: CASEQGRNTGELFF

D: -
length: 14
size: -
V: TRBV7-8
J: TRBJ2-5
DNA: TGTGCCAGCAGCCTCGCTTTAGGGTCTGGGACCCAGTACTTC
CDR3: CASSLALGSGTQYF

D: TRBD2
length: 17
size: -
V: TRBV10-3
J: TRBJ2-7
DNA: TGTGCCATCAGTGAGTTCGGGACTAGCGACTACTCCTACGAGCAGTACTTC
CDR3: CAISEFGTSDYSYEQYF

D: TRBD1
length: 13
size: -
V: TRBV10-3
J: TRBJ1-5
DNA: TGTGCCACCCGACAGGGTAGCAATCAGCCCCAGCATTTT
CDR3: CATRQGSNQPQHF

D: -
length: 15
size: -
V: TRBV4-1
J: TRBJ2-7
DNA: TGCGCCAGCAGCCAAGATGCAGGGGCAGGCTACGAGCAGTACTTC
CDR3: CASSQDAGAGYEQYF

D: TRBD1
length: 16
size: -
V: TRBV6-5
J: TRBJ1-2
DNA: TGTGCCAGCAGTTACTCAGCGACAGGGGGCAGGGATGGCTACACCTTC
CDR3: CASSYSATGGRDGYTF

D: -
length: 13
size: -
V: TRBV10-3
J: TRBJ1-1
DNA: TGTGCCATCCGCCAAGATGTCGGCACTGAAGCTTTCTTT
CDR3: CAIRQDVGTEAFF

D: -
length: 14
size: -
V: TRBV5-4
J: TRBJ2-1
DNA: TGTGCCAGCAGCTCGTTTGGCCTAGTCAATGAGCAGTTCTTC
CDR3: CASSSFGLVNEQFF

D: TRBD2
length: 14
size: -
V: TRBV6-5
J: TRBJ2-1
DNA: TGTGCCAGCAGTTACTCGGGAGGGGACAATGAGCAGTTCTTC
CDR3: CASSYSGGDNEQFF

D: -
length: 19
size: -
V: TRBV19
J: TRBJ1-4
DNA: TGTGCCAGTAGTATAGATCCGAAAGACGTGGCTTTTTCCAAGGAAAAACTGTTTTTT
CDR3: CASSIDPKDVAFSKEKLFF

D: -
length: 15
size: -
V: TRBV15
J: TRBJ2-7
DNA: TGTGCCACCAGCAGAGATCTGTACACAGCCGGGGAGCAGTACTTC
CDR3: CATSRDLYTAGEQYF

D: -
length: 17
size: -
V: TRBV28
J: TRBJ2-6
DNA: TGTGCCAGCAGTCCACCACGACTTGTCTCTGGGGCCAACGTCCTGACTTTC
CDR3: CASSPPRLVSGANVLTF

D: -
length: 13
size: -
V: TRBV10-1
J: TRBJ2-5
DNA: TGCGCCAGCAGTTTGCATCCCCAAGAGACCCAGTACTTC
CDR3: CASSLHPQETQYF

D: -
length: 12
size: -
V: TRBV27
J: TRBJ2-5
DNA: TGTGCCAGCAGTTCCAGCCTGGAGACCCAGTACTTC
CDR3: CASSSSLETQYF

D: TRBD1
length: 15
size: few
V: TRBV27
J: TRBJ1-1
DNA: TGTGCCAGCAGTACCCGGACAGGGGTTTTCGCTGAAGCTTTCTTT
CDR3: CASSTRTGVFAEAFF

D: -
length: 18
size: -
V: TRBV7-6
J: TRBJ1-4
DNA: TGTGCCAGCAGCGAGGAAGTCTCAATTACTGCAACTAATGAAAAACTGTTTTTT
CDR3: CASSEEVSITATNEKLFF

D: TRBD2
length: 15
size: -
V: TRBV5-1
J: TRBJ2-3
DNA: TGCGCCAGCAGCTGGGGAAGCGGGAGCGCAGATACGCAGTATTTT
CDR3: CASSWGSGSADTQYF

D: -
length: 15
size: -
V: TRBV27
J: TRBJ2-7
DNA: TGTGCCAGCAGTCCCCTCGGCGAAGGTATCTACGAGCAGTACTTC
CDR3: CASSPLGEGIYEQYF

D: TRBD1
length: 14
size: -
V: TRBV13
J: TRBJ2-5
DNA: TGTGCCAGCAGCTTGGGGACAGTCCAAGAGACCCAGTACTTC
CDR3: CASSLGTVQETQYF

D: -
length: 13
size: -
V: TRBV5-1
J: TRBJ1-1
DNA: TGCGCCAGCAGCCTATCGGGGTGGACTGAAGCTTTCTTT
CDR3: CASSLSGWTEAFF

D: TRBD2
length: 15
size: -
V: TRBV7-2
J: TRBJ2-1
DNA: TGTGCCAGCAGCTTAGTGCGGGGGTCATACAATGAGCAGTTCTTC
CDR3: CASSLVRGSYNEQFF

D: -
length: 17
size: -
V: TRBV19
J: TRBJ2-4
DNA: TGTGCCAGTAGTATAGATCTGGGGCTCAGAGCCAAAAACATTCAGTACTTC
CDR3: CASSIDLGLRAKNIQYF

D: TRBD2
length: 16
size: once
V: TRBV5-4
J: TRBJ2-5
DNA: TGTGCCAGCAGCCAAGATCCTAGCGGGAGCTTGGAGACCCAGTACTTC
CDR3: CASSQDPSGSLETQYF

D: -
length: 11
size: -
V: TRBV13
J: TRBJ2-1
DNA: TGTGCCAGCAGCTCCGGGTGGGGGCAGTTCTTC
CDR3: CASSSGWGQFF

D: -
length: 17
size: -
V: TRBV19
J: TRBJ1-5
DNA: TGTGCCAGTAGTATAGAAGCCTATGTATATAGCAATCAGCCCCAGCATTTT
CDR3: CASSIEAYVYSNQPQHF

D: -
length: 14
size: once
V: TRBV7-8
J: TRBJ2-7
DNA: TGTGCCAGCAGCATTTTATTACAGGGAGACGAGCAGTACTTC
CDR3: CASSILLQGDEQYF

D: -
length: 15
size: -
V: TRBV15
J: TRBJ2-1
DNA: TGTGCCACCAGCAGAGTGGGGGGATCCTACAATGAGCAGTTCTTC
CDR3: CATSRVGGSYNEQFF

D: -
length: 13
size: -
V: TRBV7-9
J: TRBJ1-4
DNA: TGTGCCAGCAGCTTGGCCCTTAATGAAAAACTGTTTTTT
CDR3: CASSLALNEKLFF